This T cell receptor beta chain was obtained from a study of T cell responses to AZD1222 COVID-19 vaccine. Profiling relied on immunoSEQ multiplex PCR, and the TCRdb table lists in-frame clones only, not all of them. The sample carries about 140,000 clones, more than 80% recorded once. There are 16 residues in the CDR3. In germline, CDR1 is LNHDA, CDR2 SQIVND (reference sequence). V shed 3 bases and J 1 base; nucleotides not matched to a gene: 4. The specimen was peripheral blood, collected on day 0 of AZD1222 vaccination. This chain connects TRBV19 to TRBJ2-2; 8 nucleotides match TRBD1. The clonotype comes from an adult in good health. The CDR3 region is CASSIKGTGNTGELFF. Here the CDR3 DNA reads TGTGCCAGTAGTATTAAGGGGACAGGGAACACCGGGGAGCTGTTTTTT.